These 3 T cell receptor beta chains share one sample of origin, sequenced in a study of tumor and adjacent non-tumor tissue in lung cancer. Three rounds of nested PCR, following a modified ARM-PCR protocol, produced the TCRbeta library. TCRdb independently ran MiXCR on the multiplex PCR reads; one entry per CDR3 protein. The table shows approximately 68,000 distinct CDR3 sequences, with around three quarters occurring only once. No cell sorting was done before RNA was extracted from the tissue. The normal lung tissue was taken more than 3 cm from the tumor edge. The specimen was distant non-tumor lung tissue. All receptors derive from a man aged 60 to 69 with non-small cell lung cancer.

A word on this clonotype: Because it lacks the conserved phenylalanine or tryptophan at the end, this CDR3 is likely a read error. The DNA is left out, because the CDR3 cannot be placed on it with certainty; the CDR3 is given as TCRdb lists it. This CDR3 reads CASSRVSRLMIDGHTL. The J gene is TRBJ1-2, the V gene TRBV6-6. Looked up from germline, CDR1 is MNHNY and CDR2 is SVGAGI (reference sequence). The CDR3 has 16 residues if both end residues are counted.

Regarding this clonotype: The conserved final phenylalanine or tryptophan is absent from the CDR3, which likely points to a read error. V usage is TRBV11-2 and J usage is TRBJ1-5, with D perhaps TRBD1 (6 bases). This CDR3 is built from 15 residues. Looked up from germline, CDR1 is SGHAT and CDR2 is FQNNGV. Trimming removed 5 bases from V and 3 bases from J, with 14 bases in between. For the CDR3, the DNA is TGTGCCAGCAGCCTCTCCTACAGGGACAATCAGCCCCAGCATTCT. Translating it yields CASSLSYRDNQPQHS.

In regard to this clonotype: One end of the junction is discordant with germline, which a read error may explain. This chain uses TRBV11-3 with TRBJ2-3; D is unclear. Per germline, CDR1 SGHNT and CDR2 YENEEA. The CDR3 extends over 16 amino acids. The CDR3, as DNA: TGTGCCAGCGGCTCCGGGTTAACAGATAGCACAGATAGGCAGTATTTT. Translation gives CASGSGLTDSTDRQYF.